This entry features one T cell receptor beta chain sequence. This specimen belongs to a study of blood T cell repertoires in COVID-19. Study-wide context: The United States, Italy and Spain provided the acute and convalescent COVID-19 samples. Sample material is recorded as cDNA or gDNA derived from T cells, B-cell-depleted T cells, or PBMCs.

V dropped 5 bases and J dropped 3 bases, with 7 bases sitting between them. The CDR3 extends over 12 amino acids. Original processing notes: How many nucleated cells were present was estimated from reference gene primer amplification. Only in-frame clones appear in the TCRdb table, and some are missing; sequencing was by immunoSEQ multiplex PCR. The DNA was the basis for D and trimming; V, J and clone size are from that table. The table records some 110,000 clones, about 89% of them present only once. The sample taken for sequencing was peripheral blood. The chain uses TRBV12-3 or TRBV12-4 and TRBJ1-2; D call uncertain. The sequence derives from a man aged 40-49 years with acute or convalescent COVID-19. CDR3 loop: CASSPSDYGYTF. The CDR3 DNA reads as TGTGCCAGCAGTCCCTCTGACTATGGCTACACCTTC.